These T cell receptor beta chains were read from a single sample in a study of early T cells in non-severe SARS-CoV-2 infection. MiXCR, applied by TCRdb to the 5' RACE reads, yields one record per CDR3 protein. Among some 30,000 distinct CDR3 sequences listed, 4.5% were seen once. The source material was whole blood. All receptors derive from an adult who was a healthcare worker with PCR-confirmed SARS-CoV-2 infection or an uninfected control (not recorded which). CDR3s include the opening cysteine and the closing phenylalanine or tryptophan. A D gene is named only where the DNA matches it firmly. Only some rows state a clone size, as once, few, many or a class for expanded clones.

TRBD1 | few | TRBJ1-3 | 17 | TRBV6-5 | TGTGCCAGCAGTTACTCGGGGGGACAGGGGACTGGAAACACCATATATTTT | CASSYSGGQGTGNTIYF
. | many | TRBJ1-1 | 14 | TRBV5-1 | TGCGCCAGCAGCTTGGCAGGGAGGGGAACTGAAGCTTTCTTT | CASSLAGRGTEAFF
TRBD1 | . | TRBJ1-1 | 15 | TRBV12-3/TRBV12-4 | TGTGCCAGCAGTTTAAGGGGACAGGGAAGGACTGAAGCTTTCTTT | CASSLRGQGRTEAFF
TRBD2 | many | TRBJ2-7 | 14 | TRBV6-2/TRBV6-3 | TGTGCCAGCAGGACCGGGACTAGTGGGTACGAGCAGTACTTC | CASRTGTSGYEQYF
TRBD2 | few | TRBJ2-7 | 14 | TRBV4-1 | TGCGCCAGCAGCCAAGAGAGCGGGGTCCCCCCACCGTACTTC | CASSQESGVPPPYF
. | many | TRBJ2-7 | 15 | TRBV20-1 | TGCAGTGCTAGAGATCGTTCCAGGGGGGTCTACGAGCAGTACTTC | CSARDRSRGVYEQYF
. | many | TRBJ2-1 | 12 | TRBV12-3/TRBV12-4 | TGTGCCAGCACCCGAGGGAAGAATGAGCAGTTCTTC | CASTRGKNEQFF
. | many | TRBJ1-5 | 15 | TRBV19 | TGTGCCACCTCCGCGGACCAGAATAGCAATCAGCCCCAGCATTTT | CATSADQNSNQPQHF
TRBD2 | . | TRBJ2-3 | 15 | TRBV7-8 | TGTGCCAGCAGCTGGGCGGGACTAGCACCTGATACGCAGTATTTT | CASSWAGLAPDTQYF
. | few | TRBJ2-1 | 15 | TRBV9 | TGTGCCAGCAGCGCCGAGGGGGACAACTACAATGAGCAGTTCTTC | CASSAEGDNYNEQFF
TRBD1 | . | TRBJ2-3 | 13 | TRBV9 | TGTGCCAGCGGACGGACAGGGTCAGATACGCAGTATTTT | CASGRTGSDTQYF
. | many | TRBJ1-2 | 16 | TRBV7-2 | TGTGCCAGCAGCTTAGTTGGATTCGGCGACAGTCGGAACTACACCTTC | CASSLVGFGDSRNYTF
. | . | TRBJ2-1 | 14 | TRBV24-1 | TGTGCCACCAGTGACCCGGGGGTGTACCAAGAGCAGTTCTTC | CATSDPGVYQEQFF
TRBD2 | . | TRBJ2-7 | 14 | TRBV20-1 | TGCAGTGTAGAACCGGGACTAGCGGGAGTCGAGCAGTACTTC | CSVEPGLAGVEQYF
TRBD2 | many | TRBJ2-3 | 15 | TRBV7-3 | TGTGCCAGCAGCTTGGACGGGAGGTTGGCAGATACGCAGTATTTT | CASSLDGRLADTQYF
. | many | TRBJ2-2 | 10 | TRBV2 | TGTGCCAGCAGTCTCGGGGAGCTGTTTTTT | CASSLGELFF
. | many | TRBJ2-5 | 14 | TRBV10-3 | TGTGCCATCAGTACGGGACATCTAACGGAGACCCAGTACTTC | CAISTGHLTETQYF
. | many | TRBJ2-1 | 15 | TRBV7-2 | TGTGCCAGCAGCTCCCAGCTAAGCGGAAGCAATGAGCAGTTCTTC | CASSSQLSGSNEQFF
TRBD2 | many | TRBJ2-7 | 17 | TRBV27 | TGTGCCAGCAGTTTGGGGACTAGCGGGAGATTTGTTTACGAGCAGTACTTC | CASSLGTSGRFVYEQYF
. | many | TRBJ2-1 | 11 | TRBV11-3 | TGTGCCAGCAGCTACGCAAATGAGCAGTTCTTC | CASSYANEQFF
. | many | TRBJ2-5 | 12 | TRBV18 | TGTGCCAGCTCACCCTTAGGTGAGACCCAGTACTTC | CASSPLGETQYF
. | few | TRBJ1-2 | 14 | TRBV11-2 | TGTGCCAGCACAGGGTGGGGGGAGAGCTATGGCTACACCTTC | CASTGWGESYGYTF
. | many | TRBJ1-3 | 16 | TRBV4-1 | TGCGCCAGCCCGCGTCCGATTTCAGGGGTCGGAAACACCATATATTTT | CASPRPISGVGNTIYF
. | many | TRBJ1-1 | 15 | TRBV5-5 | TGTGCCAGCAGCTTTAATCCCGTACAGAACACTGAAGCTTTCTTT | CASSFNPVQNTEAFF
. | many | TRBJ1-5 | 18 | TRBV6-6 | TGTGCCAGCAGTTACCGTGATCGGGACACCATGGGCAATCAGCCCCAGCATTTT | CASSYRDRDTMGNQPQHF
. | . | TRBJ2-5 | 11 | TRBV5-1 | TGCGCCAGCACCCTACAAGAGACCCAGTACTTC | CASTLQETQYF
TRBD1 | many | TRBJ2-7 | 19 | TRBV7-8 | TGTGCCAGCAGCTCAAAGATGAGACAGGGTTTTAATCCCCACTACGAGCAGTACTTC | CASSSKMRQGFNPHYEQYF
. | many | TRBJ2-7 | 14 | TRBV5-1 | TGCGCCAGCAGCTTGGATGGGGGCGGCTACGAGCAGTACTTC | CASSLDGGGYEQYF
. | many | TRBJ2-3 | 11 | TRBV10-2 | TGCGCCAGCAGTCCAACAGATACGCAGTATTTT | CASSPTDTQYF
TRBD2 | many | TRBJ2-2 | 14 | TRBV7-3 | TGTGCCAGCAGCTTGGGGAGGGCCGCCGGGGAGCTGTTTTTT | CASSLGRAAGELFF
. | many | TRBJ2-7 | 13 | TRBV5-1 | TGCGCCAGCAGCCTCTCGATTTACTACGAGCAGTACTTC | CASSLSIYYEQYF
. | many | TRBJ2-4 | 16 | TRBV3-1 | TGTGCCAGCAGCCAAGGCCAGGGGCGGCACGTGAACATTCAGTACTTC | CASSQGQGRHVNIQYF
. | many | TRBJ1-1 | 14 | TRBV20-1 | TGCAGTGCAGCCGGATGGTGGGAGAACACTGAAGCTTTCTTT | CSAAGWWENTEAFF
TRBD1 | many | TRBJ2-1 | 15 | TRBV5-5 | TGTGCCAGCAGCTCACAGGGGGCTTCCTTCAATGAGCAGTTCTTC | CASSSQGASFNEQFF
. | many | TRBJ1-2 | 14 | TRBV6-5 | TGTGCCAGCAGTTCGGAATACGACGGGTATGGCTACACCTTC | CASSSEYDGYGYTF
. | . | TRBJ2-1 | 12 | TRBV29-1 | TGCAGCGTGAGGTGGGGTGACAATGAGCAGTTCTTC | CSVRWGDNEQFF